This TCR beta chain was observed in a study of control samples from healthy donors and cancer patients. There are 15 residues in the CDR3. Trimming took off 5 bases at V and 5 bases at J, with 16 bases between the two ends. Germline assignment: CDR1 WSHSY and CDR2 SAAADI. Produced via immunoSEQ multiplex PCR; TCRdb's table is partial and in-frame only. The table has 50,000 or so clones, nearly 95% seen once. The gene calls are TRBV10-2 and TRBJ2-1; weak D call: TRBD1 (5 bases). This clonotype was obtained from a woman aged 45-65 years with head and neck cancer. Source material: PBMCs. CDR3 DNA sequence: TGCGCCAGCAGTCTCCTACAGGTACTCAACAATGAGCAGTTCTTC. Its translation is CASSLLQVLNNEQFF.